This entry lists 5 T cell receptor beta chains sequenced from one sample in a study of CD8 T cells in Susac syndrome. The RNA, about 0.5 to 1 ug, was put through reverse transcription using random hexamers. TCRdb ran MiXCR on the immunoSEQ multiplex PCR reads and lists one entry per CDR3 protein. The sample lists approximately 170,000 distinct CDR3 sequences, roughly 94% occurring once. Input material: CD4+ T cells from PBMCs. The receptors shown here come from a human donor with multiple sclerosis.

This chain joins TRBV20-1 and TRBJ2-5; D is uncertain. The V and J ends lost 5 bases and 5 bases respectively, with 18 bases between them. Per germline, CDR1 DFQATT and CDR2 SNEGSKA (reference sequence). The CDR3 consists of 14 residues. The CDR3 coding sequence is TGCAGTGCTCTGGGTCCGACGGATGAGGAGACCCAGTACTTC. It yields the protein CSALGPTDEETQYF.

This clonotype was observed a single time. The chain recombines TRBV20-1 with TRBJ1-5; no definite D call. In germline, CDR1 is DFQATT, CDR2 SNEGSKA (reference sequence). The CDR3 is 15 amino acids. The ends were cut back, 2 bases at V and 1 base at J, with 12 bases in the middle. CDR3: CSARTLGRSNQPQHF. The CDR3 coding sequence is TGCAGTGCTAGAACCTTGGGGAGGAGCAATCAGCCCCAGCATTTT.

The genes are TRBV5-1 and TRBJ2-1; 8 positions agree with TRBD1. V was pared by 4 bases and J by 13 bases, with 10 bases of the junction left unmatched. Germline CDR1 reads SGHRS; CDR2 reads YFSETQ. The CDR3 spans 13 residues. CDR3 amino acids: CASSRQGTGSQFF. The DNA of the CDR3 is TGCGCCAGCAGCAGACAGGGGACGGGATCCCAGTTCTTC.

The rearrangement joins TRBV24-1 to TRBJ2-3, with a possible D match to TRBD2 (6 bases). V lost 3 bases and J 0 bases, leaving 9 bases between the germline ends. The CDR3 runs to 15 residues. From germline, CDR1 is KGHDR and CDR2 SFDVKD. The CDR3, as DNA: TGTGCCACCAGTGATCCCGGGACTAGCACAGATACGCAGTATTTT. Its translation: CATSDPGTSTDTQYF.

The chain joins TRBV10-3 to TRBJ1-4; maybe TRBD1 (5 bases). This CDR3 is built from 12 residues. Germline lookup yields CDR1 ENHRY and CDR2 SYGVKD. V lost 5 bases to trimming and J lost 8 bases, with 9 bases between them. The CDR3 is CAISRQREKLFF. The CDR3 DNA reads TGTGCCATCAGTAGACAGCGGGAAAAACTGTTTTTT.